The 27 T cell receptor beta chains in this list originate from one sample, sequenced in a study of blood T cells in healthy people across ages. The use of a sample-barcoded 5' primer and a J-beta primer mix characterized a second PCR of roughly 7 to 12 cycles. TCRdb recomputed calls from the 5' RACE reads with MiXCR, one row per CDR3 protein. Altogether approximately 850,000 distinct CDR3 sequences are present, about 62% being singletons, with the ten largest covering 20% to 25%. The specimen sequenced was blood. The receptors were sampled from a man aged 30-40 years in good health.

The chain links TRBV20-1 to TRBJ1-1; perhaps TRBD1 as D (5 bases). Germline V CDR1 and CDR2: DFQATT, SNEGSKA (reference sequence). CDR3 size: 14 residues. The germline V and J ends were trimmed by 3 bases and 3 bases, with 14 bases remaining between them. CDR3 amino acids: CSASPPGRDTEAFF. The CDR3 DNA follows: TGCAGTGCTAGTCCGCCAGGGAGGGACACTGAAGCTTTCTTT.

This chain connects TRBV4-3 to TRBJ2-6, with 7 bases fitting TRBD1. V lost 6 bases, J lost 4 bases, and 3 bases stayed unmatched. Germline assignment: CDR1 LGHNA and CDR2 YSLEER. CDR3 length equals 14 residues. DNA for the CDR3: TGCGCCAGCAGTACAGGGGACGGGGCCAACGTCCTGACTTTC. This encodes CASSTGDGANVLTF.

This clonotype appeared a few times. J is TRBJ2-5 and V is TRBV6-5; 9 bases match TRBD1. Germline V gene data show CDR1 as MNHEY and CDR2 as SVGAGI. Germline trimming cut 6 bases from V and 5 bases from J; bases unmatched to any gene: 7. The CDR3 sequence is 14 residues long. CDR3 nucleotides: TGTGCCAGCAGGCTACAGGGGGCGGGGGAGACCCAGTACTTC. Protein: CASRLQGAGETQYF.

A few counts support this clonotype. V and J are TRBV25-1 and TRBJ1-6; 9 bases agree with TRBD1. The ends lost 4 bases at V and 7 bases at J; junction bases unmatched: 2. Germline V gene sequence: CDR1 MGHDK, CDR2 SYGVNS. The CDR3 runs 14 residues. CDR3 bases: TGTGCCAGCAGTGGGGGACAGGGAAATTCACCCCTCCACTTT. Encoded protein: CASSGGQGNSPLHF.

This clonotype was observed once. The rearrangement uses TRBV13 and TRBJ2-7, with D hard to call. Trimming took off 3 bases at V and 6 bases at J, with 15 bases between the two ends. Germline lookup yields CDR1 PRHDT and CDR2 FYEKMQ (reference sequence). The CDR3 consists of 14 residues. CDR3 protein: CASSFREVSGEQYF. CDR3 in DNA: TGTGCCAGCAGCTTTCGCGAGGTCTCGGGCGAGCAGTACTTC.

This rearrangement joins TRBV12-3 or TRBV12-4 to TRBJ2-1; D remains ambiguous. V was shortened by 8 bases and J by 5 bases, with 16 bases between the two germline ends. The CDR3 sequence is 14 residues long. The CDR3 bases are TGTGCCAGCCGCCCTAGTTTAGGGCACAATGAGCAGTTCTTC. Its protein is CASRPSLGHNEQFF.

This chain uses TRBV5-6 with TRBJ2-1; D is ambiguous. Trimming took 4 bases from V and 10 from J, leaving 12 bases between them. Germline assignment: CDR1 SGHDT and CDR2 YYEEEE. The CDR3 contains 12 residues. The CDR3 DNA is TGTGCCAGCAGCCCCTGGGATGGGGAGCAGTTCTTC. Protein sequence: CASSPWDGEQFF.

This chain uses TRBV7-2 with TRBJ2-6, with 8 bases aligning to TRBD2. The V segment lost 4 bases and the J segment 4 bases; nucleotides outside the gene matches: 3. The CDR3 totals 15 residues. Germline V gene data show CDR1 as SGHTA and CDR2 as FQGNSA. CDR3 sequence: CASSSTSGGANVLTF. CDR3 sequence (DNA): TGTGCCAGCAGCTCCACTAGCGGAGGGGCCAACGTCCTGACTTTC.

The rearrangement uses TRBV20-1 and TRBJ2-3; TRBD2 matches at 9 bases. CDR1 DFQATT and CDR2 SNEGSKA come from the germline V gene (reference sequence). The CDR3 is made up of 15 amino acids. V lost 6 bases and J lost 1; bases outside the gene matches: 8. CDR3: CSAALLAGGTDTQYF. The CDR3 DNA reads TGCAGTGCCGCGTTGTTAGCGGGAGGCACAGATACGCAGTATTTT.

The chain has TRBV20-1 and TRBJ2-7, with D perhaps TRBD2 (5 bases). V lost 5 bases and J 3 bases, leaving 17 bases between the germline ends. In germline, CDR1 is DFQATT, CDR2 SNEGSKA (reference sequence). The CDR3 extends over 14 amino acids. The CDR3: CSALRVGVGYEQYF. The CDR3 DNA sequence: TGCAGTGCTCTAAGAGTGGGAGTGGGCTACGAGCAGTACTTC.

This rearrangement joins TRBV24-1 to TRBJ2-5; TRBD1 matches at 10 bases. Unmatched junction bases numbered 9, after V lost 7 bases and J lost 5 bases. The CDR3 loop spans 15 amino acids. The germline V gene encodes CDR1 KGHDR and CDR2 SFDVKD. CDR3 in amino acids: CATSTGQGYGETQYF. The CDR3 DNA follows: TGTGCCACCAGCACGGGACAGGGGTATGGGGAGACCCAGTACTTC.

The chain has TRBV4-3 and TRBJ1-6; D call uncertain. V lost 4 bases to trimming and J lost 10 bases, with 14 bases between them. The CDR3 extends over 14 amino acids. CDR1 LGHNA and CDR2 YSLEER come from the germline V gene. This CDR3 reads CASSPWYGMSPLHF. The CDR3 DNA sequence: TGCGCCAGCAGCCCGTGGTATGGCATGTCACCCCTCCACTTT.

This sequence joins TRBV27 and TRBJ2-5, with D perhaps TRBD2 (6 bases). The J call is doubtful: the DNA matches TRBJ2-7 better. The CDR3 extends over 14 amino acids. Germline assignment: CDR1 MNHEY and CDR2 SMNVEV (reference sequence). Here the CDR3 reads CASSLAPLAHEQYF. CDR3 in DNA: TGTGCCAGCAGTTTAGCCCCACTAGCCCACGAGCAGTACTTC.

This clonotype was found a few times. The CDR3 DNA reads as TGCAGTGCGGTGCGGGAGAGTGGTATGGATACGCAGTATTTT. Amino acid sequence: CSAVRESGMDTQYF. The V and J genes are TRBV20-1 and TRBJ2-3, with 7 bases that match TRBD2. CDR1 is DFQATT, CDR2 SNEGSKA, per germline (reference sequence). V lost 6 bases and J lost 6; bases outside the gene matches: 12. There are 14 residues in the CDR3.

This sequence joins TRBV12-3 or TRBV12-4 and TRBJ1-5, with TRBD1 identical over 8 bases. The CDR3 consists of 13 residues. V dropped 6 bases and J dropped 5; count of bases not matched to a gene: 3. CDR3 amino acids: CASRGQGYQPQHF. CDR3 in DNA: TGTGCCAGCAGAGGACAGGGATATCAGCCCCAGCATTTT.

The chain joins TRBV20-1 to TRBJ2-1; the D call may be TRBD1 or TRBD2 (9 bases each). V was clipped by 7 bases and J by 10 bases, with 20 bases between them. This CDR3 comprises 13 residues. Germline CDR1 DFQATT, CDR2 SNEGSKA (reference sequence). The CDR3 DNA sequence: TGCAGTGAACAGGGGGCGGGAGGGCCGGAGCAGTTCTTC. Residues: CSEQGAGGPEQFF.

The V call is TRBV11-2, the J call TRBJ2-7, with a possible D match to TRBD2 (5 bases). Germline V gives CDR1 SGHAT, CDR2 FQNNGV. This CDR3 is built from 13 residues. The V and J ends lost 0 bases and 7 bases respectively, with 10 bases between them. CDR3 amino acids: CASSLEVGDEQYF. CDR3 bases: TGTGCCAGCAGCTTAGAGGTGGGAGATGAGCAGTACTTC.

The genes are TRBV20-1 and TRBJ1-2, with D perhaps TRBD1 (6 bases). The CDR3 covers 13 residues. With 6 bases removed from V and 8 bases from J, the gap between germline ends came to 19 bases. Looked up from germline, CDR1 is DFQATT and CDR2 is SNEGSKA (reference sequence). The DNA of the CDR3 is TGCAGTGCCCCCCCGGCAGGGGTAAGGGGCTACACCTTC. Translating it yields CSAPPAGVRGYTF.

The chain carries TRBV13 and TRBJ1-1; D is ambiguous. The germline V and J ends were trimmed by 2 bases and 9 bases, with 7 bases remaining between them. Germline CDR1 reads PRHDT; CDR2 reads FYEKMQ (reference sequence). The CDR3 consists of 11 residues. Written as DNA, the CDR3 is TGTGCCAGCAGCTTAAGGCTTCAAGCTTTCTTT. Translating gives CASSLRLQAFF.

The chain carries TRBV7-2 and TRBJ2-5; D is possibly TRBD2 (5 bases). This CDR3 has 15 residues. V was clipped by 5 bases and J by 3 bases, with 16 bases between them. Germline CDR1 SGHTA, CDR2 FQGNSA. CDR3 in amino acids: CASSLLVAGEETQYF. The CDR3 nucleotides read TGTGCCAGCAGCCTCCTAGTCGCCGGGGAAGAGACCCAGTACTTC.

Worth noting for this clonotype: A read error may explain this, as a much larger clone is one base away. The V gene is TRBV14, the J gene TRBJ2-5, with a weak D call TRBD2 (6 bases). With the DNA end fitting TRBJ2-7 better, the J assignment may be wrong. The CDR3 has 18 amino acids. CDR1 and CDR2 from the germline V gene are SGHDN and FVKESK. The CDR3 loop is CASSRPHSFRELDVEQYF. As DNA, the CDR3 is TGTGCCAGCAGCCGCCCCCACAGCTTTCGGGAGCTAGACGTCGAGCAGTACTTC.

In its sample, this clonotype was seen once. This rearrangement joins TRBV15 to TRBJ1-1; 10 bases map to TRBD1. CDR1 is LNHNV and CDR2 is YYDKDF in the germline V gene (reference sequence). V shed 0 bases and J 7 bases; nucleotides not matched to a gene: 2. The length of the CDR3 is 14 residues. The chain's CDR3 is CATSRERTGGEAFF. The CDR3 DNA reads as TGTGCCACCAGCAGAGAGAGGACAGGGGGTGAAGCTTTCTTT.

The genes are TRBV6-5 and TRBJ2-1, with D perhaps assigned TRBD1 or TRBD2 (6 bases each). Germline-derived CDR1 and CDR2 are MNHEY and SVGAGI. CDR3 length: 16 amino acids. V was shortened by 5 bases and J by 1 base, with 15 bases between the two germline ends. The CDR3 coding sequence is TGTGCCAGCAGTAGGACCGGGGGACAATCCTACAATGAGCAGTTCTTC. This codes for CASSRTGGQSYNEQFF.

The chain couples TRBV4-3 to TRBJ2-1; possible D gene TRBD1, 7 bases. V lost 0 bases to trimming and J lost 13 bases, with 19 bases between them. CDR3 length: 15 amino acids. CDR1 LGHNA and CDR2 YSLEER come from the germline V gene. CDR3 loop: CASSQDGTEAGGQFF. Written as DNA, the CDR3 is TGCGCCAGCAGCCAAGATGGGACAGAAGCGGGTGGCCAGTTCTTC.

The chain's CDR3 is CSANLLAGRIWNQETQYF. The CDR3 DNA reads TGCAGTGCCAACTTACTAGCGGGCCGAATCTGGAATCAAGAGACCCAGTACTTC. The rearrangement uses TRBV20-1 and TRBJ2-5; 9 bases are a match to TRBD2. Germline lookup yields CDR1 DFQATT and CDR2 SNEGSKA (reference sequence). The CDR3 sequence is 18 residues long. With 6 bases clipped from V and 2 bases from J, the junction kept 19 bases outside the gene matches.

This clonotype showed up just a few times. The chain is built from TRBV20-1 and TRBJ2-7, with TRBD2 matching 9 bases. The CDR3 runs to 13 residues. Unmatched junction bases numbered 7, after V lost 7 bases and J lost 3 bases. Germline lookup yields CDR1 DFQATT and CDR2 SNEGSKA (reference sequence). CDR3 sequence (DNA): TGCAGTGGCATAGTTAGCGGGAGCTACGAGCAGTACTTC. Encoded protein: CSGIVSGSYEQYF.

This chain links TRBV20-1 with TRBJ1-3; D unclear. The CDR3 length is 14 residues. The V gene lost 6 bases and the J gene lost 3 bases, with 15 bases spanning the gap. Germline CDR1 reads DFQATT; CDR2 reads SNEGSKA (reference sequence). The CDR3 DNA is TGCAGTGCCCGCACCGATGAAATTGGAAACACCATATATTTT. This sequence encodes CSARTDEIGNTIYF.